This T cell receptor (beta chain) was identified in a study of shared clonotypes between healthy human individuals. Trimming removed 4 bases from V and 1 base from J, with 12 bases in between. This CDR3 is built from 16 residues. Germline V lookup: CDR1 SGHRS, CDR2 YFSETQ. Remarks on this clone: Other DNA sequences within the sample encode an identical CDR3.

Only in-frame clones appear in the TCRdb table, and some are missing; sequencing was by immunoSEQ multiplex PCR. This sample has more than 2,000,000 clones, with approximately 90% found just once. The TCR sequence derives from a young man in good health. The V gene is TRBV5-1, the J gene TRBJ1-6, with D tentatively TRBD1 (5 bases). Source material: naive CD4+ T cells sorted from blood. Subset denoted: CD45RA+ positively selected. The CDR3 spells CASSLPGGSYNSPLHF. CDR3 nucleotide sequence: TGCGCCAGCAGCCTCCCGGGGGGGTCCTATAATTCACCCCTCCACTTT.